A selection of T cell receptor beta chains follows, all from one sample in a study of cytomegalovirus exposure and HLA in healthy donors. Clones were sequenced by immunoSEQ multiplex PCR, and TCRdb holds only the in-frame ones, with some missing. This sample has over 200,000 clones, with around 85% found just once. Material for sequencing was PBMCs. The receptors derive from a human donor in good health. The CDR3 runs from the conserved cysteine through the conserved F or W. A D gene is named only where the DNA matches it firmly. Not all rows give a size; the values are once, few, many and, for expanded clones, a class.

CDR3 protein,CDR3 DNA,D gene,V gene,clone size,J gene
CASSQGGGLGANVLTF,TGTGCCAGCAGCCAAGGCGGGGGGCTTGGGGCCAACGTCCTGACTTTC,TRBD2,TRBV7-3,-,TRBJ2-6
CASSGTGGAYEQYF,TGTGCCAGCAGCGGGACAGGGGGCGCGTACGAGCAGTACTTC,TRBD1,TRBV9,-,TRBJ2-7
CASKLDGQGNGYTF,TGTGCCAGCAAGCTAGATGGACAGGGGAACGGCTACACCTTC,TRBD1,TRBV6-5,-,TRBJ1-2
CASSGITRGTGDGYTF,TGTGCCAGCAGTGGTATTACGCGGGGGACAGGGGATGGCTACACCTTC,TRBD1,TRBV6-1,-,TRBJ1-2
CEKREQADTQYF,TGCGAAAAGCGGGAGCAGGCAGATACGCAGTATTTT,TRBD2,TRBV6-5,-,TRBJ2-3
CAWDRDSYEQYF,TGTGCCTGGGACAGGGACTCCTACGAGCAGTACTTC,TRBD1,TRBV30,-,TRBJ2-7
CASSERDGELFF,TGCGCCAGCAGTGAGCGGGACGGGGAGCTGTTTTTT,-,TRBV10-2,-,TRBJ2-2
CSVDPLGRVDYQPQHF,TGCAGCGTTGACCCCCTAGGGAGGGTTGATTATCAGCCCCAGCATTTT,-,TRBV29-1,-,TRBJ1-5
CASSVVGVSTDTQYF,TGTGCCAGCAGCGTAGTCGGGGTTAGCACAGATACGCAGTATTTT,-,TRBV9,-,TRBJ2-3
CASSLVQGPVAGANVLTF,TGTGCCAGCAGCTTAGTACAGGGTCCTGTGGCTGGGGCCAACGTCCTGACTTTC,-,TRBV13,-,TRBJ2-6
CSGAAQETQYF,TGCAGCGGGGCTGCTCAAGAGACCCAGTACTTC,-,TRBV29-1,few,TRBJ2-5
CASSQAPTRLETQYF,TGCGCCAGCAGCCAAGCTCCGACTAGACTGGAGACCCAGTACTTC,-,TRBV4-1,few,TRBJ2-5
CASTLGWGATNEKLFF,TGTGCCAGCACCCTAGGCTGGGGCGCGACTAATGAAAAACTGTTTTTT,-,TRBV2,-,TRBJ1-4
CAWSTPTGVSYNEQFF,TGTGCCTGGAGTACCCCTACGGGAGTGTCCTACAATGAGCAGTTCTTC,-,TRBV30,-,TRBJ2-1
CASSRPPGTVYEQYF,TGTGCCAGCAGTCGCCCTCCGGGGACAGTGTACGAGCAGTACTTC,TRBD1,TRBV28,-,TRBJ2-7
CTSSGRGASTNEKLFF,TGTACCAGCAGCGGTAGGGGCGCCTCAACTAATGAAAAACTGTTTTTT,-,TRBV11-1,-,TRBJ1-4
CASSPRMGSDYEQYF,TGCGCCAGCAGCCCTCGGATGGGTAGCGACTACGAGCAGTACTTC,-,TRBV5-1,-,TRBJ2-7
CASSHRAGVNTGELFF,TGTGCCAGCAGCCACCGGGCGGGGGTAAACACCGGGGAGCTGTTTTTT,TRBD2,TRBV11-3,-,TRBJ2-2
CASSFGGTGSYEQYF,TGCGCCAGCAGCTTTGGAGGGACAGGGTCCTACGAGCAGTACTTC,TRBD1,TRBV5-1,-,TRBJ2-7
CATPGSSGSPNEQFF,TGCGCCACCCCAGGGTCTAGCGGGAGCCCTAATGAGCAGTTCTTC,TRBD2,TRBV10-1,-,TRBJ2-1
CSVGTGANYGYTF,TGCAGCGTTGGGACAGGGGCTAACTATGGCTACACCTTC,TRBD1,TRBV29-1,-,TRBJ1-2
CASSPSGRAWFF,TGTGCCAGCAGTCCCAGCGGGAGGGCCTGGTTCTTC,TRBD2,TRBV6-6,-,TRBJ2-1
CAISKDRGYEKLFF,TGTGCCATCAGTAAGGACAGGGGGTATGAAAAACTGTTTTTT,TRBD1,TRBV10-3,few,TRBJ1-4
CASSPQGRNTEAFF,TGTGCCAGCAGCCCACAGGGGAGGAACACTGAAGCTTTCTTT,TRBD1,TRBV27,-,TRBJ1-1
CASRNRDSGRGSYNEQFF,TGTGCCAGTAGGAACCGGGACTCAGGACGGGGCTCCTACAATGAGCAGTTCTTC,-,TRBV19,-,TRBJ2-1
CASSLGTSVTYEQYF,TGCGCCAGCAGCCTCGGGACTAGTGTAACCTACGAGCAGTACTTC,TRBD2,TRBV5-1,-,TRBJ2-7